The rows below give T cell receptor beta chains drawn from one sample of a study of shared clonotypes between healthy human individuals. This table comes from immunoSEQ multiplex PCR, and its TCRdb copy is limited to in-frame clones, with some not included. In the table there are about 1.5 million clones, around 97% of which are singletons. Specimen: naive CD4+ T cells sorted from blood. All receptors come from a man between 25 and 39 years old in good health. The CDR3 runs from the conserved cysteine through the conserved F or W. D genes are given only for firm matches. Expanded clones are given a class, and other clones once, few, many or no size at all.

V gene	clone size	J gene	D gene	CDR3 DNA	CDR3 protein
TRBV25-1	-	TRBJ2-5	-	TGTGCCAGCAGTGACTGGACAGTTCAAGAGACCCAGTACTTC	CASSDWTVQETQYF
TRBV6-5	-	TRBJ1-2	-	TGTGCCAGCAGTTACGATGAACAGGGCGGCTATGGCTACACCTTC	CASSYDEQGGYGYTF
TRBV28	-	TRBJ2-2	TRBD2	TGTGCCAGCAGTTTGGCTAGCGGCGCGAACACCGGGGAGCTGTTTTTT	CASSLASGANTGELFF
TRBV18	few	TRBJ2-2	-	TGTGCCAGCTCACCAACGCAGGGAGCGAACACCGGGGAGCTGTTTTTT	CASSPTQGANTGELFF
TRBV9	-	TRBJ2-3	TRBD2	TGTGCCAGCAGCGTAGGCCGTCTAGCGGGAGTGGTCGGCACAGATACGCAGTATTTT	CASSVGRLAGVVGTDTQYF
TRBV11-2	few	TRBJ1-4	TRBD1	TGTGCCAGCAGCTTATGGACAGGGGGAACTAATGAAAAACTGTTTTTT	CASSLWTGGTNEKLFF
TRBV5-4	-	TRBJ2-5	TRBD2	TGTGCCAGCAGCCCCGGGACTAGCGGGAGGGCCAAGGAGACCCAGTACTTC	CASSPGTSGRAKETQYF
TRBV7-3	once	TRBJ1-1	-	TGTGCCAGCAAACAGGGCTCCACTGAAGCTTTCTTT	CASKQGSTEAFF
TRBV28	-	TRBJ2-1	TRBD2	TGTGCCAGCAGCCCCCTCCGGGAGGGGTTGAATGAGCAGTTCTTC	CASSPLREGLNEQFF
TRBV11-3	-	TRBJ1-1	-	TGTGCCAGCAGCTTCACAGGGCAAGGGACTGAAGCTTTCTTT	CASSFTGQGTEAFF
TRBV7-2	once	TRBJ2-7	TRBD2	TGTGCCAGCAGCTCAAGCCTAGCGGGAGGGCCCTTCGTGGAGCAGTACTTC	CASSSSLAGGPFVEQYF
TRBV9	-	TRBJ2-7	TRBD1	TGTGCCAGCAGCGTTGGGGACAGGGCCTACGAGCAGTACTTC	CASSVGDRAYEQYF
TRBV9	-	TRBJ2-3	-	TGTGCCAGCAGCGTAGGGCTTCGTTTCTCTCGCACAGATACGCAGTATTTT	CASSVGLRFSRTDTQYF
TRBV6-6	once	TRBJ2-4	TRBD2	TGTGCCAGCTCTCCTCGGGGGGTAGCCAAAAACATTCAGTACTTC	CASSPRGVAKNIQYF
TRBV19	once	TRBJ2-7	-	TGTGCCAGTAGTTCCGGGTCGGCCCGCGAGCAGTACTTC	CASSSGSAREQYF
TRBV6-1	-	TRBJ1-1	-	TGTGCCAGCACGACAACGAACACTGAAGCTTTCTTT	CASTTTNTEAFF
TRBV5-1	-	TRBJ2-1	-	TGCGCCAGCAGTAGCTCAGCCCGGGACAATGAGCAGTTCTTC	CASSSSARDNEQFF
TRBV20-1	few	TRBJ2-1	-	TGCAGTGCTAGCGGGGCTGGTCCCCTCTTCTTC	CSASGAGPLFF
TRBV5-1	-	TRBJ2-7	-	TGCGCCAGCAGCTTGGAGGGGGGCCGATCCTACGAGCAGTACTTC	CASSLEGGRSYEQYF
TRBV28	-	TRBJ1-2	-	TGTGCCAGCAAAATACAGGGTCTCGGCTATGGCTACACCTTC	CASKIQGLGYGYTF
TRBV5-1	-	TRBJ2-5	-	TGCGCCAGCAGCTTGGTAGGCAGGAGAGATGCCGAGACCCAGTACTTC	CASSLVGRRDAETQYF
TRBV7-2	-	TRBJ2-1	TRBD1	TGTGCCAGCAGCCTCACAGGGGTTGTCTCCTACAATGAGCAGTTCTTC	CASSLTGVVSYNEQFF
TRBV7-9	few	TRBJ1-1	-	TGTGCCAGCAGCTTAGCCACACGGGACTCAGCTTTCTTT	CASSLATRDSAFF
TRBV28	-	TRBJ2-2	TRBD1	TGTGCCAGCGGGGTATACAGGGGGCAGGCCGGGGAGCTGTTTTTT	CASGVYRGQAGELFF
TRBV21-1	-	TRBJ1-5	-	TGTGCCAGCAGCAAACGACGACAGCAATGGAACAATCAGCCCCAGCATTTT	CASSKRRQQWNNQPQHF
TRBV7-2	-	TRBJ1-5	-	TGTGCCAGCAGCCGGGGGGGAAATCAGCCCCAGCATTTT	CASSRGGNQPQHF
TRBV7-8	-	TRBJ1-4	-	TGTGCCAGCAGCTTAGGAGCCGCGAATGAAAAACTGTTTTTT	CASSLGAANEKLFF
TRBV7-9	once	TRBJ2-3	TRBD1	TGTGCCAGCAGCCCCGGGGACAGGCGAGATGGGGATACGCAGTATTTT	CASSPGDRRDGDTQYF
TRBV7-8	-	TRBJ2-7	-	TGTGCCAGCAGCTTAGGGTGGGCAACCATGACCTACGAGCAGTACTTC	CASSLGWATMTYEQYF
TRBV10-3	-	TRBJ2-6	-	TGTGCCATCAGTGAGTCGATAGGGGTTGGATCCGGGGCCAACGTCCTGACTTTC	CAISESIGVGSGANVLTF
TRBV4-3	-	TRBJ2-1	-	TGCGCCAGCAGCGCCCGAGCAATGGACAATGAGCAGTTCTTC	CASSARAMDNEQFF
TRBV7-9	-	TRBJ2-7	TRBD2	TGTGCCAGCAGCAGACTAGCGGTCGCCTACGAGCAGTACTTC	CASSRLAVAYEQYF
TRBV7-8	-	TRBJ1-5	-	TGTGCCAGCAGCTTAGAACAGCCTTATAGCAATCAGCCCCAGCATTTT	CASSLEQPYSNQPQHF
TRBV5-1	-	TRBJ2-1	TRBD1	TGCGCCAGCAGCACCCTTTTACAGGGGGGCTCCAATGAGCAGTTCTTC	CASSTLLQGGSNEQFF
TRBV5-1	once	TRBJ2-1	TRBD1	TGCGCCAGCAGCTTAAGGACAGGGGGATTTAATGAGCAGTTCTTC	CASSLRTGGFNEQFF
TRBV11-2	-	TRBJ2-1	-	TGTGCCAGCAACTCACGGGGGAGGAGCTCCTACAATGAGCAGTTCTTC	CASNSRGRSSYNEQFF
TRBV7-6	-	TRBJ2-7	-	TGTGCCAGCAGCTTAAACCCCTCCTCCTACGAGCAGTACTTC	CASSLNPSSYEQYF
TRBV4-3	-	TRBJ1-1	-	TGCGCCAGCAGCCAAGCGGCGGGGAACACTGAAGCTTTCTTT	CASSQAAGNTEAFF
TRBV5-1	-	TRBJ2-2	TRBD1	TGCGCCAGCAGCCCACCCATCATCGACAGGGGTGGGGTTAAGTCCGGGGAGCTGTTTTTT	CASSPPIIDRGGVKSGELFF
TRBV6-4	-	TRBJ2-2	-	TGTGCCAGCAGTGACGGGACTTCGAACACCGGGGAGCTGTTTTTT	CASSDGTSNTGELFF
TRBV27	-	TRBJ2-7	TRBD2	TGTGCCAGCAGTTCAGGACTAGCGGGAGCCTACGAGCAGTACTTC	CASSSGLAGAYEQYF
TRBV15	-	TRBJ2-3	TRBD1	TGTGCCACCAGCAGAGACTTGGGACAGCAAAGCACAGATACGCAGTATTTT	CATSRDLGQQSTDTQYF
TRBV19	-	TRBJ1-2	-	TGTGCCAGTACCCCGGGACGGAGAAACTATGGCTACACCTTC	CASTPGRRNYGYTF
TRBV5-1	-	TRBJ1-1	-	TGCGCCAGCAGCCCGGTGACAGACACTGAAGCTTTCTTT	CASSPVTDTEAFF
TRBV7-2	-	TRBJ2-2	TRBD2	TGTGCCAGCAGACGACTAGCGGGAGATCCCGGGGAGCTGTTTTTT	CASRRLAGDPGELFF
TRBV9	-	TRBJ2-5	-	TGTGCCAGCAGCGTAGCGTCGTCAGGGTGGGAGACCCAGTACTTC	CASSVASSGWETQYF
TRBV18	few	TRBJ2-5	TRBD2	TGTGCCAGCTCACCGGGGGGGGAGACCCAGTACTTC	CASSPGGETQYF
TRBV10-1	-	TRBJ2-1	-	TGCGCCAGCCGCCTGGGTCTATCCTCTGAGCAGTTCTTC	CASRLGLSSEQFF
TRBV29-1	-	TRBJ2-3	-	TGCAGCGTGGTCTTCTTCGGGAATACGCAGTATTTT	CSVVFFGNTQYF
TRBV7-9	-	TRBJ1-3	-	TGTGCCAGCAGCTTAGCAGGGACTGGAAACACCATATATTTT	CASSLAGTGNTIYF
TRBV7-6	-	TRBJ1-5	TRBD1	TGTGCCAGCAGCGCCAGGGGGTCTCAGCCCCAGCATTTT	CASSARGSQPQHF
TRBV4-2	-	TRBJ1-4	-	TGTGCCAGCAGTCCGAGAGTTAGTACCAATGAAAAACTGTTTTTT	CASSPRVSTNEKLFF
TRBV7-6	-	TRBJ2-5	-	TGTGCCAGCAGCTCTTGGGTCCTAGAGACCCAGTACTTC	CASSSWVLETQYF
TRBV5-4	-	TRBJ2-5	TRBD1	TGTGCCAGCAGCGCTTGGGACAGGCAAGAGACCCAGTACTTC	CASSAWDRQETQYF
TRBV5-5	-	TRBJ1-1	TRBD1	TGTGCCAGCAGCTTGGGACAGGGGGCTTTCCCCACTGAAGCTTTCTTT	CASSLGQGAFPTEAFF
TRBV2	-	TRBJ2-5	TRBD1	TGTGCCAGCTACCCCCGTGGGACAGGGGGAGAGACCCAGTACTTC	CASYPRGTGGETQYF
TRBV12-1	-	TRBJ2-6	-	TGTGCCAGCAGCTTACTCGATTCGGGGGCCAACGTCCTGACTTTC	CASSLLDSGANVLTF
TRBV9	-	TRBJ1-2	-	TGTGCCAGCAGCATAGACATCCTCGATGGCTACACCTTC	CASSIDILDGYTF
TRBV19	-	TRBJ1-2	TRBD1	TGTGCCAGTACCGAGGGTGGGACAGGGTATGGCTACACCTTC	CASTEGGTGYGYTF